These 19 T cell receptor beta chains share one sample of origin, sequenced in a study of molecular identifiers for immune sequencing clone quantification. TCRdb independently ran MiXCR on the PCR reads; one entry per CDR3 protein. The table has about 640,000 distinct CDR3 sequences, just under 20% seen once. The sample consisted of naive CD8+ T cells from blood, with Jurkat cell RNA spiked in. Documented subset: FACS-sorted CD8+CD4-CCR7+CD45RA+ naive T cells. These receptor sequences come from a human donor in good health. Some libraries in this study had Jurkat cell RNA spiked in.

This clonotype was recorded at least ten times. This chain joins TRBV28 and TRBJ2-7; TRBD2 might be the D (6 bases). The CDR3 is made up of 14 amino acids. From germline, CDR1 is MDHEN and CDR2 SYDVKM. The V end lost 8 bases, the J end lost 2 bases, and 16 bases lay between the germline ends. CDR3 sequence: CASAWAGFTYEQYF. The CDR3 DNA is TGTGCCAGCGCTTGGGCGGGGTTCACCTACGAGCAGTACTTC.

This clonotype was seen once. This may come from a read error, since a much larger clone is one base off. The chain combines TRBV5-1 with TRBJ1-6; possible D gene TRBD1, 5 bases. Germline assignment: CDR1 SGHRS and CDR2 YFSETQ. The CDR3 is made up of 16 amino acids. CDR3 sequence: CASSLETGLVGSHLHF. In nucleotides, the CDR3 is TGCGCCAGCAGCTTGGAGACGGGGCTTGTCGGTTCACACCTCCACTTT.

In regard to this clonotype: Possible read error: a much larger clone is one base away. The rearrangement uses TRBV20-1 and TRBJ2-7; 7 bases fit TRBD1. Germline trimming cut 2 bases from V and 3 bases from J; bases unmatched to any gene: 10. Germline CDR1 is DFQATT and CDR2 is SNEGSKA (reference sequence). This CDR3 contains 15 residues. In DNA, the CDR3 is TGCAGTGCTAGAAACCAGGGACAGTCTTTCTACGAGCAGTACTTC. This encodes CSARNQGQSFYEQYF.

This clonotype was counted at least ten times. This rearrangement joins TRBV7-2 to TRBJ2-3; D uncertain. The germline V gene encodes CDR1 SGHTA and CDR2 FQGNSA. Trimming took 1 base from V and 6 from J, leaving 14 bases between them. The CDR3 consists of 15 residues. DNA of the CDR3: TGTGCCAGCAGCTTAGGGGTGGTCTTCCCCGATACGCAGTATTTT. Translation gives CASSLGVVFPDTQYF.

This clonotype was detected many times. This sequence joins TRBV28 and TRBJ2-7; TRBD1 matches 8 bases. Germline CDR1 MDHEN, CDR2 SYDVKM. With 6 bases clipped from V and 7 bases from J, the junction kept 8 bases outside the gene matches. There are 13 residues in the CDR3. As DNA, the CDR3 is TGTGCCAGCAGACCGGGACAGGTCGTGGAGCAGTACTTC. Translating it yields CASRPGQVVEQYF.

On this clonotype itself: This may arise from a read error, as a much more abundant clone is one base away. J is TRBJ2-1 and V is TRBV7-9, with D tentatively TRBD2 (5 bases). Germline V gives CDR1 SEHNR, CDR2 FQNEAQ (reference sequence). The CDR3 consists of 16 residues. Trimming shortened V by 8 bases and J by 4 bases, and 21 bases separated the two germline ends. Here the CDR3 reads CASCPRVSEPYNEQFF. DNA for the CDR3: TGTGCCAGCTGCCCTCGGGTTAGCGAGCCATACAATGAGCAGTTCTTC.

This clonotype appeared many times. The chain is built from TRBV4-3 and TRBJ1-1; 8 bases agree with TRBD1. The CDR3 is 14 amino acids. Germline lookup yields CDR1 LGHNA and CDR2 YSLEER. V was pared by 3 bases and J by 7 bases, with 7 bases of the junction left unmatched. This CDR3 is CASSQDRVGFEAFF. The DNA of the CDR3 is TGCGCCAGCAGCCAGGACAGGGTGGGGTTTGAAGCTTTCTTT.

The chain carries TRBV18 and TRBJ1-6, with 7 bases matching TRBD1. This CDR3 is 16 amino acids long. Trimming took 0 bases from V and 8 from J; bases not matched to a gene: 7. The germline gives CDR1 KGHSH, CDR2 LQKENI. CDR3 sequence: CASSPPGGGLYSPLHF. DNA of the CDR3: TGTGCCAGCTCACCACCTGGAGGGGGCTTGTATTCACCCCTCCACTTT.

In the case of this clonotype: This sequence may be a read error, since a much larger clone differs from it by one base. The J gene is TRBJ1-2, the V gene TRBV12-3 or TRBV12-4; unclear D gene. The ends were cut back, 4 bases at V and 2 bases at J, with 8 bases in the middle. The CDR3 has 13 residues. CDR3 in amino acids: CASSSDENYGYTF. DNA of the CDR3: TGTGCCAGCAGTTCGGACGAAAACTATGGCTACACCTTC.

The table lists this clonotype with a few counts. This rearrangement joins TRBV6-6 to TRBJ1-5; D uncertain. V lost 6 bases, J lost 0 bases, and 27 bases lay in between. This CDR3 is 20 amino acids long. The germline V gene has CDR1 MNHNY and CDR2 SVGAGI (reference sequence). The CDR3: CASSTSGWQTTVYSNQPQHF. The CDR3 DNA is TGTGCCAGCAGCACCTCCGGGTGGCAGACAACGGTCTATAGCAATCAGCCCCAGCATTTT.

On this clonotype: As the CDR3 is not closed by the conserved phenylalanine or tryptophan, this likely results from a read error. The chain is built from TRBV6-6 and TRBJ2-2, with 10 bases matching TRBD2. This CDR3 region has 16 residues. Germline-derived CDR1 and CDR2 are MNHNY and SVGAGI (reference sequence). V shed 0 bases and J 6 bases; nucleotides not matched to a gene: 4. Here the CDR3 DNA reads TGTGCCAGCAGTTACTCAAGCGGGGGGGCCCCCGGGGAGCTGTTTTAT. As protein: CASSYSSGGAPGELFY.

On this clonotype: The junction does not match germline at one end; this may be a read error. The chain recombines TRBV28 with TRBJ2-2; 14 bases agree with TRBD2. The germline CDR1 and CDR2 sequences are MDHEN and SYDVKM. The CDR3 totals 22 residues. The CDR3 region is CASSLDPTSGRAFGVDTGKLFF. CDR3 coding DNA: TGTGCCAGCAGTTTAGACCCGACTAGCGGGAGGGCCTTCGGAGTGGACACCGGGAAGCTGTTTTTT.

The chain employs TRBV11-2 and TRBJ1-2; D is unresolved. Germline V gene lookup returns CDR1 SGHAT and CDR2 FQNNGV. The ends were cut back, 3 bases at V and 4 bases at J, with 12 bases in the middle. CDR3 length: 14 residues. CDR3 DNA sequence: TGTGCCAGCAGCTTCGAGGGCTCCCTCTATGGCTACACCTTC. This encodes CASSFEGSLYGYTF. The entire variable domain, with the rest obtained from reference TRBV11-2 and TRBJ1-2, is as follows: EAGVAQSPRYKIIEKRQSVAFWCNPISGHATLYWYQQILGQGPKLLIQFQNNGVVDDSQLPKDRFSAERLKGVDSTLKIQPAKLEDSAVYLCASSFEGSLYGYTFGSGTRLTVV.

In this sample, this clonotype turned up many times. The chain employs TRBV13 and TRBJ1-5, with no clear D. Germline loops: CDR1 PRHDT, CDR2 FYEKMQ (reference sequence). This CDR3 is 13 amino acids long. V lost 0 bases, J lost 5 bases, and 5 bases lay in between. The CDR3 DNA sequence: TGTGCCAGCAGCTTAGGGGTAGATCAGCCCCAGCATTTT. This sequence encodes CASSLGVDQPQHF.

This clonotype was detected many times. The rearrangement uses TRBV6-5 and TRBJ2-5; no clear D. The germline CDR1 and CDR2 sequences are MNHEY and SVGAGI. The CDR3 runs 13 residues. The V end lost 4 bases, the J end lost 2 bases, and 8 bases lay between the germline ends. Here the CDR3 DNA reads TGTGCCAGCAGTTTGAGAGAGCAAGAGACCCAGTACTTC. It specifies CASSLREQETQYF.

At least ten counts were recorded for this clonotype. DNA for the CDR3: TGCAGCGTTGAAGTGCCCCTTGCTTCGGAGACCCAGTACTTC. Residues: CSVEVPLASETQYF. The chain joins TRBV29-1 to TRBJ2-5, with D unresolved. The CDR3 runs 14 residues. Trimming removed 1 base from V and 5 bases from J, with 14 bases in between. Germline CDR1 reads SQVTM; CDR2 reads ANQGSEA.

This chain links TRBV19 with TRBJ2-1; tentative D call: TRBD2 (6 bases). Germline CDR1 is LNHDA and CDR2 is SQIVND (reference sequence). There are 16 residues in the CDR3. Trimming cost V 9 bases and J 0 bases, with 18 bases left between them. CDR3 bases: TGTGCCAGGAGTGCCGTTAGCGGCAGCTCCTACAATGAGCAGTTCTTC. It encodes CARSAVSGSSYNEQFF.

Concerning this clonotype itself: With a much larger clone just one base away, this may be a read error. The rearrangement joins TRBV6-1 to TRBJ2-3, with 8 bases aligning to TRBD1. The CDR3 covers 15 residues. Germline V CDR1 and CDR2: MNHNS, SASEGT. In DNA form, the CDR3 reads TGTGCCTGCAGGGAAACCCAGGGGGCTACAGATACGCAGTATTTT. Its translation: CACRETQGATDTQYF.

To note about this clonotype: Because it lacks the conserved phenylalanine or tryptophan at the end, this CDR3 is likely a read error. J is TRBJ2-7 and V is TRBV7-6, with 11 bases matching TRBD2. CDR3 length: 15 amino acids. Trimming took 5 bases from V and 2 from J; bases not matched to a gene: 5. CDR1 and CDR2 from the germline V gene are SGHVS and FNYEAQ. The CDR3 spells CASSPELAGAYEQYS. For the CDR3, the DNA is TGTGCCAGCAGCCCAGAACTAGCGGGAGCCTACGAGCAGTACTCC.